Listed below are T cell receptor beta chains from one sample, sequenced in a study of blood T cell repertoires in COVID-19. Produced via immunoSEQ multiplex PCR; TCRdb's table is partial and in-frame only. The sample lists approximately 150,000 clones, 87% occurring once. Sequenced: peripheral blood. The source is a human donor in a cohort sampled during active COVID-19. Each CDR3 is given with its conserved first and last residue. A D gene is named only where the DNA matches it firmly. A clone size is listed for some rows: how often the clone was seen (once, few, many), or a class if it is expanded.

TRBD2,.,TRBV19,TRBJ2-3,CASRQGLAPDTQYF,TGTGCCAGTAGGCAGGGACTAGCGCCAGATACGCAGTATTTT
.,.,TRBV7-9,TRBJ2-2,CASSSRRRGQDTGELFF,TGTGCCAGCAGCTCAAGGAGGAGGGGGCAGGACACCGGGGAGCTGTTTTTT
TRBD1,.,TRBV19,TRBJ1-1,CASSQQGVTEAFF,TGTGCCAGTAGTCAACAGGGGGTAACTGAAGCTTTCTTT
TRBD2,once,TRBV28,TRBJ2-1,CASINSGSRDEQFF,TGTGCCAGCATCAATAGCGGGAGTCGGGATGAGCAGTTCTTC
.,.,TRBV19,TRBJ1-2,CASSTVAGARAAGYTF,TGTGCCAGTAGTACGGTCGCGGGGGCGCGGGCAGCTGGCTACACCTTC
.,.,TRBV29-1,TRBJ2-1,CSVEDPLESSYNEQFF,TGCAGCGTTGAAGATCCTTTGGAGAGCTCCTACAATGAGCAGTTCTTC
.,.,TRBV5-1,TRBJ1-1,CASSLGSLRGTEAFF,TGCGCCAGCAGCTTGGGATCCCTCCGCGGCACTGAAGCTTTCTTT
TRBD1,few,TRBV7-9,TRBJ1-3,CASSSPGQGNTIYF,TGTGCCAGCAGCTCACCGGGACAGGGAAACACCATATATTTT
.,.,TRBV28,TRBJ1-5,CASSLGAGQPQHF,TGTGCCAGCTCCTTGGGTGCCGGGCAGCCCCAGCATTTT
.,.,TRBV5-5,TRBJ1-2,CASSLDPGVINYGYTF,TGTGCCAGCAGCTTGGATCCGGGAGTGATTAACTATGGCTACACCTTC
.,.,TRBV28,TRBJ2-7,CASSPNYEQYF,TGTGCCAGCAGTCCTAACTACGAGCAGTACTTC
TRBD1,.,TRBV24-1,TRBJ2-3,CASRQGATDTQYF,TGTGCCAGCAGACAGGGGGCCACAGATACGCAGTATTTT
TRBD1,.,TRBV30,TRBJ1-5,CAWAPWGQGQPQHF,TGTGCCTGGGCCCCATGGGGACAGGGGCAGCCCCAGCATTTT
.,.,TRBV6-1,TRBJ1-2,CASSERGSRYGYTF,TGTGCCAGCAGTGAAAGGGGGTCGAGATATGGCTACACCTTC
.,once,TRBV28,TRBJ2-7,CASSPPRAMNYEQYF,TGTGCCAGCAGCCCCCCCCGAGCAATGAACTACGAGCAGTACTTC
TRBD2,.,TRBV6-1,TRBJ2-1,CASSESWAGGANEQFF,TGTGCCAGCAGTGAAAGCTGGGCGGGAGGTGCCAATGAGCAGTTCTTC
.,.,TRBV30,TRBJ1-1,CAYTGRVNTEAFF,TGTGCCTATACAGGGAGGGTGAACACTGAAGCTTTCTTT
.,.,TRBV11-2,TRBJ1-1,CASSQRGGTEAFF,TGTGCCAGCAGCCAGAGGGGGGGCACTGAAGCTTTCTTT
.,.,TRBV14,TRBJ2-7,CASSQRLAYEQYF,TGTGCCAGCAGCCAGCGCCTAGCCTACGAGCAGTACTTC
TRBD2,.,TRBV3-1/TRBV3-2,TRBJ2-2,CASSQLLAGVGGELFF,TGTGCCAGCAGCCAACTGTTAGCGGGAGTGGGCGGGGAGCTGTTTTTT
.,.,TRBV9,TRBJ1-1,CASSAREGDTEAFF,TGTGCCAGCAGCGCCCGGGAGGGGGACACTGAAGCTTTCTTT
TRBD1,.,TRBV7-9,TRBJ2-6,CASSPRVSDRGRGANVLTF,TGTGCCAGCAGCCCTCGGGTATCGGACAGGGGGCGCGGGGCCAACGTCCTGACTTTC
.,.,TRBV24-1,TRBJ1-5,CATSDSSVNQPQHF,TGTGCCACCAGTGATTCCTCGGTGAATCAGCCCCAGCATTTT
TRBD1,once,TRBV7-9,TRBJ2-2,CASSRDRVTGELFF,TGTGCCAGCAGCCGGGACAGGGTCACCGGGGAGCTGTTTTTT
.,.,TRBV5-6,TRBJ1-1,CASSFQGRGTEAFF,TGTGCCAGCAGCTTTCAGGGTAGGGGCACTGAAGCTTTCTTT
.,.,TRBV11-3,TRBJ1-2,CASSLGVNYGYTF,TGTGCCAGCAGCTTGGGCGTTAACTATGGCTACACCTTC
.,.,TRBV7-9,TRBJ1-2,CASSLLPTGYGYTF,TGTGCCAGCAGCTTACTCCCCACGGGCTATGGCTACACCTTC
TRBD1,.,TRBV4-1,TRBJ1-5,CASSHPDRDNQPQHF,TGCGCCAGCAGCCACCCTGACAGGGATAATCAGCCCCAGCATTTT
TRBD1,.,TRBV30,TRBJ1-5,CAWRGQGAMSNSNQPQHF,TGTGCCTGGAGGGGACAGGGGGCGATGAGTAATAGCAATCAGCCCCAGCATTTT
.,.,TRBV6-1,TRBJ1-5,CASSEIPQAGISNQPQHF,TGTGCCAGCAGTGAAATCCCCCAGGCAGGAATTAGCAATCAGCCCCAGCATTTT
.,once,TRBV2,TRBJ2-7,CASSVGGPTYEQYF,TGTGCCAGCAGCGTCGGGGGTCCTACCTACGAGCAGTACTTC
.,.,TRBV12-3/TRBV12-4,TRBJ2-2,CASAQGTGELFF,TGTGCCAGCGCCCAGGGCACCGGGGAGCTGTTTTTT
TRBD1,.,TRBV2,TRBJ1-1,CASLSGTDEAFF,TGTGCCAGTCTTTCCGGGACAGATGAAGCTTTCTTT
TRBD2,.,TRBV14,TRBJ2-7,CASRLAGGYEQYF,TGTGCCAGCAGACTAGCGGGAGGGTACGAGCAGTACTTC
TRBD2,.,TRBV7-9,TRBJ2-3,CASSLYGGTSGTDTQYF,TGTGCCAGCAGCTTATATGGGGGGACTAGCGGGACAGATACGCAGTATTTT
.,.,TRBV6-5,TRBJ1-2,CASSYSGHGYTF,TGTGCCAGCAGTTACTCCGGTCATGGCTACACCTTC
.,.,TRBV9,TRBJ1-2,CASSVVSGPSYGYTF,TGTGCCAGCAGCGTAGTCAGTGGCCCGTCTTATGGCTACACCTTC
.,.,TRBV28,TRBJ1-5,CASSLGDYSNQPQHF,TGTGCCAGCAGTTTGGGAGACTATAGCAATCAGCCCCAGCATTTT
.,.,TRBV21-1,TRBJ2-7,CASSKAQRETSYEQYF,TGTGCCAGCAGCAAAGCCCAGCGGGAGACGTCCTACGAGCAGTACTTC
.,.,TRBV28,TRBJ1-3,CASSRYGGSGNTIYF,TGTGCCAGCAGTCGGTACGGTGGCTCTGGAAACACCATATATTTT
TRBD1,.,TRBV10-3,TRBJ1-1,CAISEKGARTEAFF,TGTGCCATCAGTGAGAAGGGGGCTCGTACTGAAGCTTTCTTT
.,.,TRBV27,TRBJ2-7,CASSARGLSYEQYF,TGTGCCAGCAGTGCTAGAGGTCTCAGCTACGAGCAGTACTTC
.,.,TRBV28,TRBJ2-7,CASSSYGYEQYF,TGTGCCAGCAGTTCCTACGGTTACGAGCAGTACTTC
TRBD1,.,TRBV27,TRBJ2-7,CASSFVGTDPNEQYF,TGTGCCAGCAGTTTTGTGGGGACAGACCCCAACGAGCAGTACTTC
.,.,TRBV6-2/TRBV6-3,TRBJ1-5,CASSFFLARGQPQHF,TGTGCCAGCAGTTTCTTTTTGGCCCGTGGTCAGCCCCAGCATTTT
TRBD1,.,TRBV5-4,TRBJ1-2,CASRAWGQGYGYTF,TGTGCCAGCAGGGCATGGGGACAGGGTTATGGCTACACCTTC
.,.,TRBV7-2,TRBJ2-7,CASSPAGTGTYEQYF,TGTGCCAGCAGCCCAGCAGGGACTGGAACCTACGAGCAGTACTTC
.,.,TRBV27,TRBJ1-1,CASSLAGTPNTEAFF,TGTGCCAGCAGTTTAGCCGGGACACCTAACACTGAAGCTTTCTTT
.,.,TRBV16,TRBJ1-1,CASSPPTRGEAFF,TGTGCCAGCAGCCCCCCTACCCGCGGTGAAGCTTTCTTT
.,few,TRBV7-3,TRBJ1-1,CASKQESNTEAFF,TGTGCCAGCAAACAGGAGTCTAACACTGAAGCTTTCTTT
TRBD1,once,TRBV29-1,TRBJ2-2,CSVAWTGVTGELFF,TGCAGCGTTGCCTGGACAGGGGTTACCGGGGAGCTGTTTTTT
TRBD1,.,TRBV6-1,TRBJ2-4,CASSERTGYSLAKNIQYF,TGTGCCAGCAGTGAACGGACAGGGTACTCCTTAGCCAAAAACATTCAGTACTTC
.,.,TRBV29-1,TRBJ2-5,CSSGGETQYF,TGCAGCTCCGGAGGGGAGACCCAGTACTTC
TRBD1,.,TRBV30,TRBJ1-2,CAWSVRQGALDGYTF,TGTGCCTGGAGTGTACGACAGGGGGCCTTGGATGGCTACACCTTC
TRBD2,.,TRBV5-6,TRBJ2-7,CASSSSTPLAGVAMGEQYF,TGTGCCAGCAGTTCCTCCACACCACTAGCGGGAGTTGCCATGGGCGAGCAGTACTTC
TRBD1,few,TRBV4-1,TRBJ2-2,CASSLHRGPGTGELFF,TGCGCCAGCAGCCTCCACAGGGGGCCTGGCACCGGGGAGCTGTTTTTT
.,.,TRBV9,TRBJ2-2,CASSGRGALGGELFF,TGTGCCAGCAGCGGCCGCGGGGCCCTTGGAGGGGAGCTGTTTTTT
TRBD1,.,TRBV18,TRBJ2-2,CASSPRTGSTGELFF,TGTGCCAGCTCACCCAGGACAGGGAGCACCGGGGAGCTGTTTTTT
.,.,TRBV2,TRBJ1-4,CASGLLSTNEKLFF,TGTGCCAGCGGCCTTCTCTCAACTAATGAAAAACTGTTTTTT